This TCR beta chain was profiled in a study of blood T cell repertoires in COVID-19. Overall study: Donors in the United States, Italy and Spain gave samples during acute or convalescent COVID-19. T cells, B-cell-depleted T cells, or PBMCs supplied cDNA or gDNA.

Per the study methods: Nucleated cell counts were estimated from reference gene primer amplification. Only in-frame clones appear in the TCRdb table, and some are missing; sequencing was by immunoSEQ multiplex PCR. That table gives V, J and clone size, and the DNA gave D and trimming. The sample consists of 80,000 to 95,000 clones, approximately 84% of them appearing once. Germline CDR1 is SQVTM and CDR2 is ANQGSEA. CDR3 length: 13 residues. With 6 bases clipped from V and 2 bases from J, the junction kept 4 bases outside the gene matches. Sequencing was carried out using peripheral blood. The chain links TRBV29-1 to TRBJ1-2; 9 nucleotides match TRBD1. This sequence was found in a man at least 80 years old with active or convalescent COVID-19. CDR3: CSVGQGSNYGYTF. CDR3 nucleotides: TGCAGCGTGGGACAGGGAAGCAACTATGGCTACACCTTC. The full variable domain, with the rest looked up from reference TRBV29-1 and TRBJ1-2, is SAVISQKPSRDICQRGTSLTIQCQVDSQVTMMFWYRQQPGQSLTLIATANQGSEATYESGFVIDKFPISRPNLTFSTLTVSNMSPEDSSIYLCSVGQGSNYGYTFGSGTRLTVV.